This T cell receptor (beta chain) comes out of a study of post-analysis software for immune sequencing data. Study-level points and caveats: Four or five TRBV segments were more frequent in patients than controls; TRBV5-6, TRBV5-1 and TRBV20-1 belonged to this group.

In regard to this clonotype: Its antigen remains unknown. A much larger clone differs from this one at a single base, so this may be a read error.

Prepared TCR beta cDNA libraries contained unique molecular identifiers. TCRdb ran MiXCR on the PCR reads and lists one entry per CDR3 protein. The sample consists of 500,000 to 600,000 distinct CDR3 sequences, about 44% of them appearing once. The CDR3 loop spans 13 amino acids. CDR1 and CDR2 from the germline V gene are LNHNV and YYDKDF (reference sequence). Trimming stripped 0 bases from V and 0 bases from J, with 1 base between. The chain joins TRBV15 to TRBJ2-3; D remains ambiguous. The source is a girl between 5 and 17 years old with multiple sclerosis. Sequenced material: blood. The DNA for the CDR3 is TGTGCCACCAGCAGAGACAGCACAGATACGCAGTATTTT. This encodes CATSRDSTDTQYF. Together with reference TRBV15 and TRBJ2-3, the CDR3 gives the full variable domain: DAMVIQNPRYQVTQFGKPVTLSCSQTLNHNVMYWYQQKSSQAPKLLFHYYDKDFNNEADTPDNFQSRRPNTSFCFLDIRSPGLGDTAMYLCATSRDSTDTQYFGPGTRLTVL.